These 17 T cell receptor beta chains share one sample of origin, sequenced in a study of shared clonotypes between healthy human individuals. Some clones are missing from TCRdb's copy, which holds only in-frame ones; the method was immunoSEQ multiplex PCR. This table has 2 million or so clones, 85% to 95% appearing once. Sequencing was done on a sample of naive CD4+ T cells sorted from blood. Subset given: CD45RA+ positively selected. The receptors here all came from a man between 18 and 35 years old in good health.

V usage is TRBV5-4 and J usage is TRBJ2-2; TRBD2 aligns across 14 bases. Germline trimming cut 4 bases from V and 5 bases from J; bases unmatched to any gene: 7. Germline V gene lookup returns CDR1 SGHNT and CDR2 YYREEE (reference sequence). The CDR3 extends over 17 amino acids. The DNA of the CDR3 is TGTGCCAGCAGCATGGGGACTAGCGGGAGATTAACCGGGGAGCTGTTTTTT. The encoded protein is CASSMGTSGRLTGELFF.

This sequence joins TRBV28 and TRBJ1-6; D gene uncertain. V lost 5 bases and J lost 7, with 15 bases in between. Germline CDR1 reads MDHEN; CDR2 reads SYDVKM. The CDR3 runs 15 residues. For the CDR3, the DNA is TGTGCCAGCAGTGGCGGTGTATCTGGGAATTCACCCCTCCACTTT. This sequence encodes CASSGGVSGNSPLHF.

V and J are TRBV2 and TRBJ2-2, with TRBD1 matching over 8 bases. The V gene end was trimmed by 6 bases and the J gene end by 0 bases; junction bases not matched to a gene: 3. The CDR3 is 15 amino acids. Germline-derived CDR1 and CDR2 are SNHLY and FYNNEI. CDR3 sequence: CASRVQGANTGELFF. CDR3 nucleotide sequence: TGTGCCAGCAGGGTACAGGGGGCGAACACCGGGGAGCTGTTTTTT.

The gene calls are TRBV30 and TRBJ2-3, with 9 bases that match TRBD1. V was pared by 5 bases and J by 3 bases, with 9 bases of the junction left unmatched. The germline V gene encodes CDR1 GTSNPN and CDR2 SVGIG (reference sequence). The CDR3 spans 15 residues. In DNA, the CDR3 is TGTGCCTGGGGAGACACAGGGGGCTTGACAGATACGCAGTATTTT. Encoded protein: CAWGDTGGLTDTQYF.

This chain uses TRBV6-1 with TRBJ1-3; 7 nucleotides agree with TRBD1. Trimming took 3 bases from V and 5 from J; bases not matched to a gene: 4. CDR1 MNHNS and CDR2 SASEGT come from the germline V gene. The CDR3 length is 14 residues. The CDR3 loop is CASSERQGRNTIYF. The CDR3 nucleotides read TGTGCCAGCAGTGAGAGACAGGGCCGAAACACCATATATTTT.

This sequence joins TRBV7-2 and TRBJ2-5; the match to TRBD1 covers 8 bases. The CDR3 sequence is 14 residues long. J gave up 7 bases and V 0 bases, and 4 bases lay outside the gene matches. The germline gives CDR1 SGHTA, CDR2 FQGNSA. CDR3 amino acids: CASSLAGGQGTQYF. CDR3 DNA sequence: TGTGCCAGCAGCTTAGCGGGAGGACAGGGGACCCAGTACTTC.

DNA for the CDR3: TGCGCCAGCAGCATGCAACGGAAGGACTCAACATCTTGGGAGCTGTTTTTT. As protein: CASSMQRKDSTSWELFF. V and J are TRBV5-1 and TRBJ2-2, with D perhaps TRBD2 (5 bases). Germline CDR1 reads SGHRS; CDR2 reads YFSETQ. The CDR3 length is 17 residues. With 4 bases removed from V and 9 bases from J, the gap between germline ends came to 25 bases.

This chain joins TRBV5-5 and TRBJ1-2, with D tentatively TRBD1 (5 bases). The CDR3 loop spans 15 amino acids. V was cut by 4 bases and J by 6 bases, with 19 bases left in between. Germline V lookup: CDR1 SGHKS, CDR2 YYEKEE (reference sequence). CDR3 DNA: TGTGCCAGCAGCCTCGACGTCGGGGGGTGGAATGGCTACACCTTC. Protein sequence: CASSLDVGGWNGYTF.

The count of this clone is one. CDR3: CASSSILPGQGGRANYGYTF. The CDR3, as DNA: TGTGCCAGCTCATCAATTCTTCCGGGACAGGGGGGGAGAGCGAACTATGGCTACACCTTC. The genes are TRBV18 and TRBJ1-2; 11 bases agree with TRBD1. The germline V gene encodes CDR1 KGHSH and CDR2 LQKENI. J was trimmed by 2 bases and V by 5 bases; bases with no gene match: 19. The CDR3 loop spans 20 amino acids.

The chain is built from TRBV10-1 and TRBJ2-1; TRBD1 aligns across 7 bases. The CDR3 has 15 residues. Germline assignment: CDR1 WNHNN and CDR2 SYGVQD (reference sequence). V gave up 6 bases and J gave up 0 bases; unmatched junction bases: 5. The CDR3 DNA reads TGCGCCAGCAGCGGACAGGCCAGCTCCTACAATGAGCAGTTCTTC. Residues: CASSGQASSYNEQFF.

This clone was recorded only once. V usage is TRBV27 and J usage is TRBJ1-2; 7 bases are a match to TRBD1. V lost 3 bases and J lost 2; bases outside the gene matches: 6. The CDR3 has 15 residues. Germline V gives CDR1 MNHEY, CDR2 SMNVEV (reference sequence). CDR3 nucleotides: TGTGCCAGCAGTTTTTCGCTGGGACAGAACTATGGCTACACCTTC. This encodes CASSFSLGQNYGYTF.

The chain has TRBV5-1 and TRBJ2-1; a weak D match, TRBD2 (6 bases). Trimming shortened V by 3 bases and J by 4 bases, and 8 bases separated the two germline ends. This CDR3 region has 13 residues. The germline CDR1 and CDR2 sequences are SGHRS and YFSETQ. CDR3 loop: CASSSEGYNEQFF. Here the CDR3 DNA reads TGCGCCAGCAGCTCGGAGGGGTACAATGAGCAGTTCTTC.

V is TRBV5-1 and J is TRBJ2-5; TRBD1 matches at 8 bases. The ends lost 5 bases at V and 4 bases at J; junction bases unmatched: 10. The CDR3 has 15 residues. CDR1 and CDR2 from the germline V gene are SGHRS and YFSETQ. CDR3 sequence reads: CASRQNGQGRETQYF. The CDR3 nucleotides are TGCGCCAGCAGGCAAAACGGACAGGGAAGAGAGACCCAGTACTTC. The full variable domain, its missing parts supplied by reference TRBV5-1 and TRBJ2-5, is KAGVTQTPRYLIKTRGQQVTLSCSPISGHRSVSWYQQTPGQGLQFLFEYFSETQRNKGNFPGRFSGRQFSNSRSEMNVSTLELGDSALYLCASRQNGQGRETQYFGPGTRLLVL.

The CDR3 sequence is CASSEVTPDQPQHF. DNA for the CDR3: TGTGCCAGCAGTGAAGTAACACCGGATCAGCCCCAGCATTTT. The V gene is TRBV6-1, the J gene TRBJ1-5; unclear D gene. Germline CDR1 reads MNHNS; CDR2 reads SASEGT. Trimming removed 1 base from V and 5 bases from J, with 9 bases in between. This CDR3 is built from 14 residues.

This chain connects TRBV10-2 to TRBJ2-3, with D maybe TRBD2 (5 bases). Germline CDR1 and CDR2: WSHSY and SAAADI. The CDR3 covers 14 residues. V lost 3 bases and J lost 2, with 9 bases in between. CDR3 region: CASSETRVTDTQYF. Written as DNA, the CDR3 is TGCGCCAGCAGTGAAACTAGGGTCACAGATACGCAGTATTTT.

The chain has TRBV18 and TRBJ2-5, with 9 bases lining up with TRBD1. Losses at the gene ends were 2 bases for V and 5 bases for J; bases not matched to a gene: 6. The germline CDR1 and CDR2 sequences are KGHSH and LQKENI. The CDR3 totals 15 residues. CDR3 in amino acids: CASSPSTGGDETQYF. The CDR3 DNA follows: TGTGCCAGCTCACCATCGACAGGGGGTGATGAGACCCAGTACTTC.

This clone has just one count. The chain links TRBV2 to TRBJ1-1; no clear D. Germline CDR1 is SNHLY and CDR2 is FYNNEI. V was pared by 7 bases and J by 1 base, with 16 bases between. This CDR3 spans 15 amino acids. The CDR3 region has the DNA TGTGCCAGCAAATCTTTAGGACTACCGAACACTGAAGCTTTCTTT. Residues: CASKSLGLPNTEAFF. Combining the CDR3 with reference TRBV2 and TRBJ1-1 gives the whole variable domain EPEVTQTPSHQVTQMGQEVILRCVPISNHLYFYWYRQILGQKVEFLVSFYNNEISEKSEIFDDQFSVERPDGSNFTLKIRSTKLEDSAMYFCASKSLGLPNTEAFFGQGTRLTVV.